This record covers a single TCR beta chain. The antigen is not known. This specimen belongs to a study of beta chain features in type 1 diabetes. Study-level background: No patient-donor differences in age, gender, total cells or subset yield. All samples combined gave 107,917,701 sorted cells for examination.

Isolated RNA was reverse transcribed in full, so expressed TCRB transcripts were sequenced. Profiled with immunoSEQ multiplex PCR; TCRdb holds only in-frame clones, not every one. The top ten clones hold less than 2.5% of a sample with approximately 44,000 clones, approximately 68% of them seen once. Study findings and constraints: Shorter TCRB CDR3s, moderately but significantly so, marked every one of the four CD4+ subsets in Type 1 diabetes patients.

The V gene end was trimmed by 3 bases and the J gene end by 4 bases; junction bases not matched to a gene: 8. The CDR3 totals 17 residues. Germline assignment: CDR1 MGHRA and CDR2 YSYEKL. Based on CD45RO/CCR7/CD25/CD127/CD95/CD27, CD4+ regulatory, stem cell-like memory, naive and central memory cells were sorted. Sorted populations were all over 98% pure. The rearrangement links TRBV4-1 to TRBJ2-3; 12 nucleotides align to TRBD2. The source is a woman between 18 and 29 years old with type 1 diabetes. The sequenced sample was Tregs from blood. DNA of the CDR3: TGCGCCAGCAGCCAGGGGGTCGGACTAGCGGGATCAGATACGCAGTATTTT. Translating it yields CASSQGVGLAGSDTQYF.